The clone carrying this T cell receptor (beta chain) showed up many times. What it recognizes is unknown. Germline CDR1 and CDR2: LNHDA and SQIVND (reference sequence). This CDR3 spans 15 amino acids. The ends were cut back, 3 bases at V and 0 bases at J, with 9 bases in the middle. In the authors' methods: Building a distant-metastasis classifier for papillary thyroid cancer drew on CDR3 differences across clinicopathological groups. TCRdb re-analyzed the PCR reads through MiXCR. None of the V and J calls come from the authors' own analysis; TCRdb made them. The top ten clones hold less than 4.5% of a sample with 37,000 or so clones, about 16% of them seen once. These data belong to a study of metastatic and nonmetastatic thyroid tumors. Study-wide background: The comparison covered peripheral blood and tumor or nodule tissue in malignant and benign thyroid patients.

Nobody among the patients had been given any treatment before thyroid surgery. Study results and caveats: Significantly higher TCR beta diversity was reportedly seen in malignant thyroid tumors than benign nodules, in blood and tumor.

The V gene is TRBV19, the J gene TRBJ2-1; a possible D gene is TRBD2 (5 bases). The sample taken for sequencing was blood. The receptor was isolated from a female donor with papillary thyroid cancer or a benign thyroid nodule (not recorded which). Some clones in this sample may be carry-over from other donors' samples. The CDR3, as DNA: TGTGCCAGTAGTATGGGCGGGTACTCCTACAATGAGCAGTTCTTC. Translating it yields CASSMGGYSYNEQFF.